This T cell receptor (beta chain) emerged from a study of shared clonotypes between healthy human individuals. This table comes from immunoSEQ multiplex PCR, and its TCRdb copy is limited to in-frame clones, with some not included. The sample shows fewer than 850,000 clones, 60% to 80% of them seen only once. Notes on the study in general: Few donors limited the genetic and exposure-history diversity represented.

Germline V CDR1 and CDR2: KGHSH, LQKENI. The CDR3 covers 14 residues. The V end was cut by 5 bases, the J end by 5 bases, with 13 bases between. Regarding this clone: The antigen is undetermined.

This clonotype was obtained from a woman younger than 45 in good health. Sequencing was performed on memory CD4+ T cells sorted from blood. Stated subset: CD45RA-negative fraction. This chain uses TRBV18 with TRBJ1-5; D possibly corresponds to TRBD1 (5 bases). Here the CDR3 DNA reads TGTGCCAGCTCAGGGCAGGGAAGGGATCAGCCCCAGCATTTT. It is translated as CASSGQGRDQPQHF.